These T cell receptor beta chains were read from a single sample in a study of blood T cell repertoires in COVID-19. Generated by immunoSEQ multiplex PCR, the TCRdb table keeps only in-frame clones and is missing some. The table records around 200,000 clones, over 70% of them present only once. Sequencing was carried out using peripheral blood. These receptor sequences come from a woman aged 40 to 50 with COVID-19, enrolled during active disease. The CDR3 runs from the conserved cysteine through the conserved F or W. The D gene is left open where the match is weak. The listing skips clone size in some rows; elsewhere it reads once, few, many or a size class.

TGTGCCAGCAGTCACAGTGGGACTGAAGCTTTCTTT | CASSHSGTEAFF | . | TRBJ1-1 | once | TRBV12-3/TRBV12-4
TGTGCCAGCAGCTTAGCGAGAGGCTATGGCTACACCTTC | CASSLARGYGYTF | . | TRBJ1-2 | . | TRBV7-9
TGTGCCACCACACGGGGGGCCCCCCCCTACGAGCAGTACTTC | CATTRGAPPYEQYF | . | TRBJ2-7 | . | TRBV28
TGTGCCAGCAGTGAAAGGCACCCGGGGGGCGGCTACACCTTC | CASSERHPGGGYTF | . | TRBJ1-2 | . | TRBV6-1
TGTGCCAGCAGGCCCGGGAGGGATGAGCAGTTCTTC | CASRPGRDEQFF | TRBD2 | TRBJ2-1 | . | TRBV6-5
TGTGCCAGCTCACCATCCAGGGGGAGCAATCAGCCCCAGCATTTT | CASSPSRGSNQPQHF | TRBD1 | TRBJ1-5 | . | TRBV18
TGTGCCAGCTCACCAGGGGCAGGGCATGTGCAAGCTTTCTTT | CASSPGAGHVQAFF | . | TRBJ1-1 | few | TRBV18
TGTGCCAGCAGCTTAGCTCTAGGCACCGGGGAGCTGTTTTTT | CASSLALGTGELFF | . | TRBJ2-2 | many | TRBV11-3
TGTGCCAGCTCACCACGAGCAGGGGGCAAGGATTCACCCCTCCACTTT | CASSPRAGGKDSPLHF | TRBD1 | TRBJ1-6 | . | TRBV18
TGTGCCAGCAGCGTAGGCAGGGCCGTCAATGGGCCCCAGCATTTT | CASSVGRAVNGPQHF | . | TRBJ1-5 | . | TRBV9
TGCGCCAGCAGTGAAACCGACAGGGGGCTTGATCTCGACACTGAAGCTTTCTTT | CASSETDRGLDLDTEAFF | TRBD1 | TRBJ1-1 | . | TRBV10-1
TGTGCCAGCAGCGGGACTGACTACAATGAGCAGTTCTTC | CASSGTDYNEQFF | . | TRBJ2-1 | few | TRBV11-3
TGTGCCAGTAGCGACAGGGTTTACGCTGAAGCTTTCTTT | CASSDRVYAEAFF | TRBD1 | TRBJ1-1 | few | TRBV19
TGTGCCAGCAGTTACGTGTCGGGGGGGGCAGATACGCAGTATTTT | CASSYVSGGADTQYF | TRBD2 | TRBJ2-3 | . | TRBV6-2/TRBV6-3
TGTGCCAGCACCCGAGCTAGCGGAGGGGCCTACGAGCAGTACTTC | CASTRASGGAYEQYF | TRBD2 | TRBJ2-7 | . | TRBV25-1
TGTGCCAGCAGTATCCATTTGGCAGGCTACAATGAGCAGTTCTTC | CASSIHLAGYNEQFF | . | TRBJ2-1 | . | TRBV6-5
TGTGCCAGTAGTATGTTCGGGACTAGCGGGAGTAATGAGCAGTTCTTC | CASSMFGTSGSNEQFF | TRBD2 | TRBJ2-1 | . | TRBV19
TGTGCCAGCAGCTTAGAACAGAACACTGAAGCTTTCTTT | CASSLEQNTEAFF | . | TRBJ1-1 | . | TRBV7-7
TGTGCCAGCAGTGAAGGACAGGGGCCCAACAATGAGCAGTTCTTC | CASSEGQGPNNEQFF | TRBD1 | TRBJ2-1 | once | TRBV6-1
TGTGCCAGCCGCGACTACTCCTACGAGCAGTACTTC | CASRDYSYEQYF | . | TRBJ2-7 | . | TRBV6-5
TGTGCCAGCAGCTTGCGGCCGGACAGTACCTACGAGCAGTACTTC | CASSLRPDSTYEQYF | . | TRBJ2-7 | . | TRBV5-4
TGTGCCAGCAGCTTGAGCGGTGGGCGGCCGAATGAAAAACTGTTTTTT | CASSLSGGRPNEKLFF | . | TRBJ1-4 | . | TRBV5-6
TGTGCCAGCAGTTACCGCGGGACAGGGGAAAGGGAAAAACTGTTTTTT | CASSYRGTGEREKLFF | TRBD1 | TRBJ1-4 | . | TRBV6-6
TGTGCCAGCAGCTCTGGCTTGAACACTGAAGCTTTCTTT | CASSSGLNTEAFF | . | TRBJ1-1 | . | TRBV11-2
TGTGCCAGCAGTTTTATATCAGGGTTGGACAACTATGGCTACACCTTC | CASSFISGLDNYGYTF | . | TRBJ1-2 | once | TRBV28
TGTGCCAGCAGCGGGACAGGGACCACCGGGGAGCTGTTTTTT | CASSGTGTTGELFF | TRBD1 | TRBJ2-2 | . | TRBV9
TGCGCCAGCCATCCTTGGGGAGGGGGAGACACTGAAGCTTTCTTT | CASHPWGGGDTEAFF | . | TRBJ1-1 | . | TRBV5-1
TGTGCCAGCACGTCTACCAGGGGATGGAACTATGGCTACACCTTC | CASTSTRGWNYGYTF | . | TRBJ1-2 | . | TRBV19
TGTGCCAGCAGACTCTTCTCAGGGAATTCACCCCTCCACTTT | CASRLFSGNSPLHF | . | TRBJ1-6 | . | TRBV28
TGTGCCAGCGGGCCTTATGGCTACACCTTC | CASGPYGYTF | . | TRBJ1-2 | . | TRBV6-5
TGTGCCAGCAGCTTAGGGCGGCTCTCTGGAAACACCATATATTTT | CASSLGRLSGNTIYF | . | TRBJ1-3 | . | TRBV13
TGTGCCAGCAGTGTGGGGGCGACGATGAACACTGAAGCTTTCTTT | CASSVGATMNTEAFF | . | TRBJ1-1 | . | TRBV28
TGTGCCAGCAGCTTACGAGGAGACAGGGGGCTCTACGAGCAGTACTTC | CASSLRGDRGLYEQYF | TRBD1 | TRBJ2-7 | . | TRBV11-2
TGTGCCAGTAGACCCCGAGGTGGGGAGCTGTTTTTT | CASRPRGGELFF | . | TRBJ2-2 | . | TRBV19
TGTGCCAGCAGCCAGGCCATTTCGAGTGGAAACACCATATATTTT | CASSQAISSGNTIYF | . | TRBJ1-3 | few | TRBV5-4
TGCGCCAGCAGCTTGGAGGCGGGTGGCGGGGAGCTGTTTTTT | CASSLEAGGGELFF | . | TRBJ2-2 | . | TRBV5-1
TGTGCCAGCCGACAGAACGCCTGGATGAACACTGAAGCTTTCTTT | CASRQNAWMNTEAFF | . | TRBJ1-1 | . | TRBV7-9
TGTGCCAGTAGTATAGACTCCCAGCGGGGCTACGAGCAGTACTTC | CASSIDSQRGYEQYF | TRBD2 | TRBJ2-7 | . | TRBV19
TGTGCCAGCGGGTGGGGGGTCCTCGGGGAGACCCAGTACTTC | CASGWGVLGETQYF | . | TRBJ2-5 | . | TRBV5-8
TGTGCCAGCAGTGAACCCGGGAGGGACGAGCAGTACTTC | CASSEPGRDEQYF | TRBD2 | TRBJ2-7 | . | TRBV6-1
TGTGCCAGCAGCGTAACAGGGCCACCTAGCCACAATGAGCAGTTCTTC | CASSVTGPPSHNEQFF | . | TRBJ2-1 | . | TRBV7-9
TGTGCCAGCAGACGGGACAGGACCTCAAACATTCAGTACTTC | CASRRDRTSNIQYF | TRBD1 | TRBJ2-4 | . | TRBV7-9
TGTGCCAGCAGCTCTATCTGGACAGCCTCGTTTGAAGCTTTCTTT | CASSSIWTASFEAFF | . | TRBJ1-1 | . | TRBV7-9
TGTGCCAGCAGCTTAAGGGGCCATGATAATGAAAAACTGTTTTTT | CASSLRGHDNEKLFF | . | TRBJ1-4 | . | TRBV7-2
TGCAGCGTTGAGTATCGGGACAAGGGGGCCTACGAGCAGTACTTC | CSVEYRDKGAYEQYF | . | TRBJ2-7 | once | TRBV29-1
TGTGCCAGCAGTTCCGGACTAGTGTTGGGGAATGAGCAGTTCTTC | CASSSGLVLGNEQFF | TRBD2 | TRBJ2-1 | . | TRBV27
TGTGCCAGCAGCTTCCAGGGGACTGGGGCCAACGTCCTGACTTTC | CASSFQGTGANVLTF | . | TRBJ2-6 | . | TRBV7-3
TGTGCCAGCAGCTTGGGAACTAGCCCAAACCAAGAGACCCAGTACTTC | CASSLGTSPNQETQYF | . | TRBJ2-5 | . | TRBV5-8
TGTGCCAGCAGTTCACTTCGCACAGATACGCAGTATTTT | CASSSLRTDTQYF | . | TRBJ2-3 | . | TRBV27
TGTGCCAGCAGCCAAGATCGGCGCAGGGCCGAGCAGTACTTC | CASSQDRRRAEQYF | . | TRBJ2-7 | once | TRBV3-1/TRBV3-2
TGTGCCAGCAGCTCCTTCTCCTACGAGCAGTACTTC | CASSSFSYEQYF | . | TRBJ2-7 | . | TRBV27